This T cell receptor beta chain was recorded in a study of T-cell reconstitution after alpha-beta-depleted transplantation in children. Whole-study findings and limits: A year post-transplant, T-cell counts and diversity derived mostly from newly produced T cells. It was reported that alpha-beta T cells came from several hundred expanded graft clones (about two months after transplant). Day-60 TCRbeta diversity that was high in some patients was derived from surviving recipient T cells and thymic progenitors.

As regards this clonotype: Antigen specificity is unknown.

It was with unique molecular identifiers that the TCRbeta library was prepared. MiXCR, run by TCRdb on the PCR reads, gives a single entry per CDR3 protein. Of about 580,000 distinct CDR3 sequences detected, 27% appear once; the ten largest clones hold 30% to 40%. This CDR3 comprises 15 residues. Germline CDR1 reads SGHRS; CDR2 reads YFSETQ. The ends were cut back, 0 bases at V and 3 bases at J, with 7 bases in the middle. The receptor comes from a boy under two years old with Wiskott-Aldrich syndrome, due to receive a stem cell transplant. The rearrangement joins TRBV5-1 to TRBJ2-6; possible D gene TRBD2, 5 bases. The source material was PBMCs, sampled before TCRalphabeta/CD19-depleted stem cell transplant. CDR3: CASSLVRDGANVLTF. DNA for the CDR3: TGCGCCAGCAGCTTGGTACGGGATGGGGCCAACGTCCTGACTTTC.